Each of the 2 T cell receptor beta chains below was sequenced from the same sample in a study of blood T cell repertoires in COVID-19. This table comes from immunoSEQ multiplex PCR, and its TCRdb copy is limited to in-frame clones, with some not included. The sample includes roughly 500,000 clones, 85% to 90% of them seen just once. Sequencing used peripheral blood. These receptors originate from a man younger than 30 with COVID-19, enrolled during active disease.

This chain connects TRBV2 to TRBJ2-4; 13 bases map to TRBD2. CDR1 is SNHLY, CDR2 FYNNEI, per germline. The CDR3 extends over 14 amino acids. Trimming took 5 bases from V and 9 from J; bases not matched to a gene: 4. CDR3 region: CASSPGLAGSIQYF. The CDR3 DNA is TGTGCCAGCAGTCCGGGACTAGCGGGAAGCATTCAGTACTTC.

The chain combines TRBV13 with TRBJ2-3, with D possibly TRBD1 on 6 matching bases. The germline CDR1 and CDR2 sequences are PRHDT and FYEKMQ (reference sequence). The CDR3 is made up of 15 amino acids. V lost 6 bases, J lost 1 base, and 14 bases lay in between. The CDR3 here is CASSLRDIRTDTQYF. The CDR3 DNA follows: TGTGCCAGCAGTCTCCGGGACATCCGCACAGATACGCAGTATTTT.